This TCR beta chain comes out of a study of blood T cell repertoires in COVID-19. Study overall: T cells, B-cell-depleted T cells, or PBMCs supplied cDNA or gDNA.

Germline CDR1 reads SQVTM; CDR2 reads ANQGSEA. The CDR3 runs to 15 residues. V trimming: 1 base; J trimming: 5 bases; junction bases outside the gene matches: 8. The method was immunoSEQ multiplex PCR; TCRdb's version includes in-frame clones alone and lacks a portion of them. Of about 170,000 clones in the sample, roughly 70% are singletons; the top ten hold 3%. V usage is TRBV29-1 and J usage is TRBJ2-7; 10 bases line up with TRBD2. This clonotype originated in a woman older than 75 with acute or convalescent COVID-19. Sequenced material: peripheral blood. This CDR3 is CSVEVGSSGSNEQYF. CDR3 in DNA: TGCAGCGTTGAAGTAGGGTCTAGCGGGAGCAACGAGCAGTACTTC.